The next 26 T cell receptor beta chains were all read from a single sample in a study of human T cells and chemical hapten exposure. Described time point: patch test 3, about 24 weeks after DPC sensitization. Treatment here: therapeutic diphenylcyclopropenone sensitization with weekly scalp DPC. TCRdb itself ran the RACE reads through MiXCR, one entry per CDR3 protein. The table shows some 180,000 distinct CDR3 sequences, with roughly a quarter occurring only once. Sequencing used whole blood, obtained in connection with sensitization to the hapten diphenylcyclopropenone (DPC). These receptors all stem from a woman between 40 and 50 years old with alopecia areata. Some clones in this sample may be carry-over from other donors' samples.

This clonotype showed up just a few times. The rearrangement links TRBV6-9 to TRBJ2-7; 12 nucleotides agree with TRBD1. Germline-derived CDR1 and CDR2 are MNHGY and SVAAGI. The CDR3 loop spans 18 amino acids. Germline trimming cut 5 bases from V and 5 bases from J; bases unmatched to any gene: 16. As DNA, the CDR3 is TGTGCCAGCAGTCCCAAGGGGACAGGGGGCCGGGTGGTGGACGAGCAGTACTTC. Translation: CASSPKGTGGRVVDEQYF.

The DNA of the CDR3 is TGTGCCATCAGGAGTACCTACGAGCAGTACTTC. This sequence encodes CAIRSTYEQYF. The J gene is TRBJ2-7, the V gene TRBV10-3, with D uncertain. The CDR3 contains 11 residues. Germline V gene sequence: CDR1 ENHRY, CDR2 SYGVKD. V was pared by 6 bases and J by 2 bases, with 5 bases between.

V gene TRBV5-6 combines with J gene TRBJ1-5; no firm D call. This CDR3 contains 14 residues. The V end lost 4 bases, the J end lost 8 bases, and 16 bases lay between the germline ends. Germline CDR1 reads SGHDT; CDR2 reads YYEEEE. CDR3 nucleotide sequence: TGTGCCAGCAGCCTCCCTGGTGGAGACGAGCCCCAGCATTTT. Translation gives CASSLPGGDEPQHF.

J is TRBJ2-2 and V is TRBV5-1, with 8 bases identical to TRBD2. This CDR3 comprises 15 residues. Looked up from germline, CDR1 is SGHRS and CDR2 is YFSETQ. J lost 6 bases, V lost 3 bases, and 7 bases had no gene match. As DNA, the CDR3 is TGCGCCAGCAGCTCTCGGACTAGCTACGCCGGGGAGCTGTTTTTT. Its translation: CASSSRTSYAGELFF.

This clonotype was seen more than once but under ten times. V usage is TRBV20-1 and J usage is TRBJ2-5; TRBD2 agrees at 11 bases. V shed 5 bases, J shed 4 bases, and the junction held 6 bases outside the gene matches. The CDR3 runs to 14 residues. Germline V gives CDR1 DFQATT, CDR2 SNEGSKA (reference sequence). Written as DNA, the CDR3 is TGCAGTGCTTCACTAGCGGGAGTGTCAGAGACCCAGTACTTC. Protein sequence: CSASLAGVSETQYF.

The CDR3 nucleotides are TGTGCCATCAGTGAGGGGGCGGGACTAGCGGGTACATGGGAGCAGTTCTTC. This sequence encodes CAISEGAGLAGTWEQFF. The chain uses TRBV10-3 and TRBJ2-1; 12 positions match TRBD2. Trimming took 2 bases from V and 10 from J; bases not matched to a gene: 12. Germline V CDR1 and CDR2: ENHRY, SYGVKD. The CDR3 spans 17 residues.

This clonotype was picked up a small number of times. The chain has TRBV7-9 and TRBJ2-7; no definite D call. Germline lookup yields CDR1 SEHNR and CDR2 FQNEAQ (reference sequence). Between the trimmed V and J ends, which lost 5 bases and 2 bases, there was a span of 16 bases. The CDR3 totals 15 residues. The CDR3 spells CASSPDSPTTYEQYF. The CDR3 region has the DNA TGTGCCAGCAGCCCCGATAGCCCAACCACCTACGAGCAGTACTTC. Full variable domain (missing parts from reference TRBV7-9 and TRBJ2-7): DTGVSQNPRHKITKRGQNVTFRCDPISEHNRLYWYRQTLGQGPEFLTYFQNEAQLEKSRLLSDRFSAERPKGSFSTLEIQRTEQGDSAMYLCASSPDSPTTYEQYFGPGTRLTVT.

V and J are TRBV29-1 and TRBJ2-4; perhaps TRBD2 as D (6 bases). The germline V and J ends were trimmed by 4 bases and 9 bases, with 13 bases remaining between them. CDR3 size: 12 residues. From germline, CDR1 is SQVTM and CDR2 ANQGSEA. The CDR3: CSVGREEGIQYF. CDR3 nucleotide sequence: TGCAGCGTTGGGCGTGAGGAGGGCATTCAGTACTTC.

This clonotype occurred a few times. The chain links TRBV20-1 to TRBJ1-1; a weak D match, TRBD1 (5 bases). The length of the CDR3 is 14 residues. The V gene lost 3 bases and the J gene lost 0 bases, with 11 bases spanning the gap. CDR1 and CDR2 (germline): DFQATT, SNEGSKA (reference sequence). This CDR3 is CSASPQQVNTEAFF. In nucleotides, the CDR3 is TGCAGTGCTAGCCCACAACAGGTGAACACTGAAGCTTTCTTT.

This sequence joins TRBV7-2 and TRBJ2-1; possibly TRBD2 for D (6 bases). Germline CDR1 is SGHTA and CDR2 is FQGNSA. V was clipped by 4 bases and J by 0 bases, with 10 bases between them. The CDR3 is 15 amino acids. The CDR3 region has the DNA TGTGCCAGCAGCTCGGACTATAGCTCCTACAATGAGCAGTTCTTC. It codes for CASSSDYSSYNEQFF.

The rearrangement joins TRBV7-2 to TRBJ2-7; weak D call: TRBD2 (6 bases). The CDR3 sequence is 12 residues long. Germline V gene data show CDR1 as SGHTA and CDR2 as FQGNSA. V lost 5 bases and J 6 bases, leaving 11 bases between the germline ends. The DNA of the CDR3 is TGTGCCAGCAGCCCTCAGGAGGGCGAGCAGTACTTC. Protein product: CASSPQEGEQYF.

The table lists this clonotype with a few counts. This chain joins TRBV3-1 and TRBJ2-4; the D gene is possibly TRBD2 (6 bases). Germline V lookup: CDR1 LGHDT, CDR2 YNNKEL (reference sequence). CDR3 length equals 15 residues. The V end was cut by 6 bases, the J end by 4 bases, with 16 bases between. CDR3 nucleotide sequence: TGTGCCAGCAGGGCCTCAGATGCGGGAAAAAACATTCAGTACTTC. Translating gives CASRASDAGKNIQYF.

The rearrangement joins TRBV5-5 to TRBJ1-2; the D gene is possibly TRBD1 (5 bases). Trimming took off 4 bases at V and 7 bases at J, with 17 bases between the two ends. CDR3 size: 14 residues. Germline V gene data show CDR1 as SGHKS and CDR2 as YYEKEE (reference sequence). The CDR3 reads CASSRRGDYGGYTF. Here the CDR3 DNA reads TGTGCCAGCAGCAGGAGGGGCGATTACGGTGGCTACACCTTC.

This rearrangement joins TRBV7-9 to TRBJ1-5; D is possibly TRBD1 (6 bases). The germline V gene encodes CDR1 SEHNR and CDR2 FQNEAQ (reference sequence). Trimming left V 5 bases short and J 0 bases short, with 8 bases between. The CDR3 is 14 amino acids. The CDR3 reads CASSRDISNQPQHF. In nucleotides, the CDR3 is TGTGCCAGCAGCCGGGACATTAGCAATCAGCCCCAGCATTTT.

The chain combines TRBV15 with TRBJ1-4; TRBD1 matches 10 bases. The trim removed 2 bases at V and 8 bases at J, leaving 5 bases unmatched. CDR3 length: 15 residues. CDR1 and CDR2 from the germline V gene are LNHNV and YYDKDF (reference sequence). CDR3 protein: CATSRPGQGKEKLFF. Written as DNA, the CDR3 is TGTGCCACCAGCAGACCGGGACAGGGGAAGGAAAAACTGTTTTTT.

The rearrangement joins TRBV6-4 to TRBJ2-3; the D is unclear. Between the trimmed V and J ends, which lost 5 bases and 9 bases, there was a span of 15 bases. This CDR3 region has 13 residues. Per the germline V gene, CDR1 is MRHNA and CDR2 is SNTAGT. The CDR3 DNA sequence: TGTGCCAGCAGTCCAACCCATTTCTCGACGCAGTATTTT. Translation: CASSPTHFSTQYF.

This clonotype was counted only a few times. The chain combines TRBV15 with TRBJ2-1, with 8 bases identical to TRBD2. This CDR3 is built from 14 residues. Germline CDR1 and CDR2: LNHNV and YYDKDF (reference sequence). The J segment lost 6 bases and the V segment lost 5 bases, leaving 6 bases of the junction unmatched. CDR3 sequence: CATSPGTRLNEQFF. For the CDR3, the DNA is TGTGCCACCAGCCCCGGGACTAGACTCAATGAGCAGTTCTTC.

This clonotype was observed a handful of times. The CDR3 coding sequence is TGTGCCAGCAGCTTAGACGGACTAGCGGCCTACGAGCAGTACTTC. Translating it yields CASSLDGLAAYEQYF. This chain uses TRBV7-2 with TRBJ2-7; 10 nucleotides agree with TRBD2. The CDR3 runs to 15 residues. Germline lookup yields CDR1 SGHTA and CDR2 FQGNSA. Losses at the gene ends were 1 base for V and 2 bases for J; bases not matched to a gene: 2.

This clonotype has ten or more counts. The V gene is TRBV24-1, the J gene TRBJ1-5; 9 bases are shared with TRBD1. J lost 9 bases, V lost 9 bases, and 5 bases had no gene match. This CDR3 is built from 12 residues. The germline V gene encodes CDR1 KGHDR and CDR2 SFDVKD. The CDR3 loop reads CATGQGNSPQHF. In DNA, the CDR3 is TGTGCCACCGGACAGGGGAATTCGCCCCAGCATTTT.

This clonotype was detected a few times. The chain carries TRBV12-3 or TRBV12-4 and TRBJ2-1; possible D gene TRBD2, 5 bases. CDR3 size: 16 residues. Trimming stripped 5 bases from V and 0 bases from J, with 14 bases between. This CDR3 is CASSPRGGLSYNEQFF. The CDR3 nucleotides are TGTGCCAGCAGTCCCCGTGGAGGCCTCTCCTACAATGAGCAGTTCTTC.

The chain combines TRBV6-2 or TRBV6-3 with TRBJ2-1, with D uncertain. V was trimmed by 7 bases and J by 6 bases, leaving 7 bases between them. This CDR3 has 11 amino acids. Germline V gives CDR1 MNHEY, CDR2 SVGEGT. CDR3 in DNA: TGTGCCAGCACTCTGGGCAATGAGCAGTTCTTC. It translates to CASTLGNEQFF.

This clonotype was recorded a few times. The rearrangement joins TRBV15 to TRBJ2-2; tentatively, D is TRBD2 (6 bases). Germline CDR1 reads LNHNV; CDR2 reads YYDKDF (reference sequence). Trimming stripped 1 base from V and 10 bases from J, with 13 bases between. The CDR3 spans 14 residues. CDR3 sequence: CATSRGGTASELFF. The CDR3 nucleotides read TGTGCCACCAGCAGAGGGGGGACTGCCTCGGAGCTGTTTTTT.

This clonotype was observed a handful of times. The gene calls are TRBV19 and TRBJ2-1; 15 bases map to TRBD2. The V and J ends lost 5 bases and 4 bases, in that order; junction bases with no gene match: 6. This CDR3 is built from 17 residues. Germline values: CDR1 LNHDA, CDR2 SQIVND (reference sequence). The CDR3 loop is CASSLGLAGGFYNEQFF. DNA for the CDR3: TGTGCCAGTAGTCTGGGACTAGCGGGAGGCTTTTACAATGAGCAGTTCTTC.

CDR3 amino acids: CASRTSFNQPQHF. The CDR3 nucleotides read TGTGCCAGCAGAACCAGTTTCAATCAGCCCCAGCATTTT. The rearrangement uses TRBV19 and TRBJ1-5; D gene uncertain. Germline CDR1 and CDR2: LNHDA and SQIVND (reference sequence). The ends were cut back, 9 bases at V and 3 bases at J, with 12 bases in the middle. The CDR3 is 13 amino acids.

The chain is built from TRBV25-1 and TRBJ1-4; possibly TRBD1 for D (5 bases). This CDR3 spans 15 amino acids. V gave up 7 bases and J gave up 10 bases, with 22 bases separating them. Germline V gene data show CDR1 as MGHDK and CDR2 as SYGVNS. Written as DNA, the CDR3 is TGTGCCAGCACTCCAAGCGGGGGGTTTTCGGTAAAACTGTTTTTT. Residues: CASTPSGGFSVKLFF.

Ten or more counts support this clonotype. J is TRBJ1-6 and V is TRBV25-1; D gene ambiguous. V lost 5 bases, J lost 3 bases, and 5 bases lay in between. Germline CDR1 MGHDK, CDR2 SYGVNS. This CDR3 is built from 13 residues. The CDR3: CASSQDYNSPLHF. The CDR3 DNA sequence: TGTGCCAGCAGTCAGGACTATAATTCACCCCTCCACTTT.